Listed here is a single T cell receptor beta chain. Germline trimming cut 4 bases from V and 0 bases from J; bases unmatched to any gene: 3. Germline V gene sequence: CDR1 MNHNS, CDR2 SASEGT. This CDR3 is 16 amino acids long. These data are taken from a study of blood T cell repertoires in COVID-19. Study-level background: Whether acute or convalescent, the COVID-19 samples came from the United States, Italy and Spain. Nucleic acid was either cDNA or gDNA, and it came from T cells, B-cell-depleted T cells, or PBMCs.

Profiled with immunoSEQ multiplex PCR; TCRdb holds only in-frame clones, not every one. The table shows some 160,000 clones, with more than 75% occurring only once. The sequence was obtained from a man aged 50 to 60 who had recovered from COVID-19. The sample comprised peripheral blood. The chain is built from TRBV6-1 and TRBJ1-3, with 10 bases aligning to TRBD1. CDR3 nucleotides: TGTGCCAGCAGTGGCCGGGACAGGGGCTCTGGAAACACCATATATTTT. It translates to CASSGRDRGSGNTIYF.